This T cell receptor beta chain was observed in a study of identical twins. TCRdb re-derived calls from the 5' RACE reads in MiXCR, one entry per CDR3 protein. The sample has some 440,000 distinct CDR3 sequences, 20% to 25% seen once. This clonotype occurred a few times. V shed 5 bases and J shed 4 bases, with 7 bases lying between them. Germline V gene sequence: CDR1 DFQATT, CDR2 SNEGSKA (reference sequence). The CDR3 totals 11 residues. The same specimen was also included in a second study, on T cells expressing NK-cell markers. Turning to that study: The CD3+CD56-NKG2C+ fraction of a handful of donors was likewise dominated by these clonotypes.

Material for sequencing was CD4+ T cells sorted from blood. This chain connects TRBV20-1 to TRBJ2-3; possible D gene TRBD1, 6 bases. The sequence derives from a woman under 30 in good health. The CDR3 here is CSAGGADTQYF. CDR3 DNA sequence: TGCAGTGCTGGGGGCGCAGATACGCAGTATTTT.